This is a list of T cell receptor beta chains from one sample in a study of T cells in Graves' hyperthyroidism and ophthalmopathy. TCRdb analysed the multiplex PCR reads with MiXCR anew, one entry per CDR3 protein. Among roughly 740,000 distinct CDR3 sequences, over 15% were seen once, and the ten largest hold 8.4%. Source material: blood. The receptors were gathered from a man between 18 and 35 years old with Graves' hyperthyroidism. Each CDR3 is given with its conserved first and last residue. The order of the fields is J gene, V gene, CDR3 protein.

J: TRBJ1-1
V: TRBV7-3
CDR3: CASSLDSSGTEAFF

J: TRBJ2-7
V: TRBV30
CDR3: CACLTGGHEQYF

J: TRBJ1-4
V: TRBV18
CDR3: CASSRRRAATNEKLFF

J: TRBJ2-2
V: TRBV24-1
CDR3: CATSDAFTGELFF

J: TRBJ1-4
V: TRBV4-1
CDR3: CASRTEFWGFNGNEKLFF

J: TRBJ1-5
V: TRBV5-8
CDR3: CASSLKIRTAFQPQHF

J: TRBJ2-5
V: TRBV28
CDR3: CASSSRETQYF

J: TRBJ2-7
V: TRBV7-2
CDR3: CASSPSSNYEQYF

J: TRBJ2-3
V: TRBV28
CDR3: CASSLRSRERSTDTQYF

J: TRBJ2-7
V: TRBV6-2/TRBV6-3
CDR3: CASSLRGTGVREQYF

J: TRBJ2-3
V: TRBV28
CDR3: CASSFSSGGADTQYF

J: TRBJ1-2
V: TRBV19
CDR3: CASSKPDFLGYTF

J: TRBJ2-2
V: TRBV5-1
CDR3: CASSLGARRTGELFF

J: TRBJ2-3
V: TRBV20-1
CDR3: CSASTSGGASDTQYF

J: TRBJ1-5
V: TRBV6-1
CDR3: CASRTGGTLSNQPQHF

J: TRBJ2-5
V: TRBV18
CDR3: CASSPPGSRETQYF